Following are 5 T cell receptor beta chains from one sample sequenced in a study of post-analysis software for immune sequencing data. The study, taken as a whole, reports: In patients, TRBV5-6, TRBV5-1 and TRBV20-1 belonged to about five TRBV segments found more frequently than in controls.

These TCRs' antigens remain unknown. Presence of unique molecular identifiers characterized the TCR beta cDNA libraries. From the PCR reads, TCRdb called clonotypes with MiXCR, one entry per CDR3 protein. The sample has almost 700,000 distinct CDR3 sequences; around 60% are singletons. Sequences were obtained from blood. These receptors all stem from a girl aged 2 to 10 with multiple sclerosis.

The gene calls are TRBV5-1 and TRBJ2-6; the D is unclear. CDR1 is SGHRS, CDR2 YFSETQ, per germline. With 2 bases removed from V and 2 bases from J, the gap between germline ends came to 5 bases. The CDR3 has 14 residues. The CDR3 nucleotides are TGCGCCAGCAGCTTTTCTACTGGGGCCAACGTCCTGACTTTC. The encoded protein is CASSFSTGANVLTF.

The chain employs TRBV30 and TRBJ1-2, with D possibly matching TRBD1 (5 bases). Germline lookup yields CDR1 GTSNPN and CDR2 SVGIG (reference sequence). V was cut by 4 bases and J by 2 bases, with 8 bases left in between. The length of the CDR3 is 12 residues. The CDR3 sequence: CAWKGANYGYTF. The CDR3 DNA reads TGTGCCTGGAAAGGGGCGAACTATGGCTACACCTTC.

The chain employs TRBV12-3 or TRBV12-4 and TRBJ2-1; 7 nucleotides align to TRBD1. The trim removed 4 bases at V and 6 bases at J, leaving 9 bases unmatched. The CDR3 loop spans 15 amino acids. The CDR3 nucleotides read TGTGCCAGCAGTTCCCCGACGACAGGGATCAATGAGCAGTTCTTC. Its protein is CASSSPTTGINEQFF.

The chain couples TRBV11-2 to TRBJ1-1, with a possible D match to TRBD1 (5 bases). CDR3 length: 14 amino acids. Trimming took off 0 bases at V and 5 bases at J, with 10 bases between the two ends. CDR1 and CDR2 from the germline V gene are SGHAT and FQNNGV. In DNA form, the CDR3 reads TGTGCCAGCAGCTTAGAGTGGACACCGACTGAAGCTTTCTTT. Translating it yields CASSLEWTPTEAFF.

The CDR3 nucleotides are TGTGCCAGCAGCTCTGGACTAGCGGGAGGGTCTATCCATGAGCAGTTCTTC. Amino acid sequence: CASSSGLAGGSIHEQFF. The V gene is TRBV7-6, the J gene TRBJ2-1; 15 bases are shared with TRBD2. This CDR3 spans 17 amino acids. The junction had 9 bases not matched to a gene; V was cut back by 4 bases and J by 8 bases. In germline, CDR1 is SGHVS, CDR2 FNYEAQ.